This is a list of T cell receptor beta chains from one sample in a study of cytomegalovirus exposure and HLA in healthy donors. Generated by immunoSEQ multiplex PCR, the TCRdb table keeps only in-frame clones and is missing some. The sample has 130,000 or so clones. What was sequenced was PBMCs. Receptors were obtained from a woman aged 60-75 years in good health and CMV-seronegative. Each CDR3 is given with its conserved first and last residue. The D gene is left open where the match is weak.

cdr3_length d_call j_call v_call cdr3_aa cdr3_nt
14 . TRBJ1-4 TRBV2 CASRLQVGGEKLFF TGTGCCAGCCGCCTACAGGTGGGGGGTGAAAAACTGTTTTTT
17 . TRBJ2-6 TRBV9 CASSGLFLSSGANVLTF TGTGCCAGCAGCGGACTGTTTCTAAGCTCTGGGGCCAACGTCCTGACTTTC
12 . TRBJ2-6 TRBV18 CASSPGGVVLTF TGTGCCAGCTCACCCGGCGGTGTTGTCCTGACTTTC
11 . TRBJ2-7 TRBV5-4 CASSLNGEQYF TGTGCCAGCAGCTTAAACGGGGAGCAGTACTTC
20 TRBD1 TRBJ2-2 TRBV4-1 CASSQRGGSGTGGYTGELFF TGCGCCAGCAGCCAACGGGGGGGTTCCGGGACAGGGGGTTACACCGGGGAGCTGTTTTTT
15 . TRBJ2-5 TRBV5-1 CASSTGGQTQETQYF TGCGCCAGCAGCACCGGAGGGCAGACCCAAGAGACCCAGTACTTC
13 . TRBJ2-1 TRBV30 CAWSVWTVNEQFF TGTGCCTGGAGTGTATGGACAGTCAATGAGCAGTTCTTC
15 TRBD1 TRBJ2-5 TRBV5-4 CASSRYQGARETQYF TGTGCCAGCAGCCGTTATCAGGGGGCCCGAGAGACCCAGTACTTC
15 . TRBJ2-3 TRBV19 CASSFWGEGTDTQYF TGTGCCAGTAGTTTTTGGGGAGAGGGCACAGATACGCAGTATTTT
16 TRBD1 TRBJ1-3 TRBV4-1 CASSQAQTGVGNTIYF TGCGCCAGCAGCCAAGCCCAAACAGGGGTAGGAAACACCATATATTTT
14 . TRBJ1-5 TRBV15 CATSRDRGNQPQHF TGTGCCACCAGCAGAGATCGGGGGAATCAGCCCCAGCATTTT
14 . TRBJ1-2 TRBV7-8 CASSLGASYYGYTF TGTGCCAGCAGCCTTGGTGCGTCTTACTATGGCTACACCTTC
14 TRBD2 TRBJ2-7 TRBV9 CASSVELAGGEQYF TGTGCCAGCAGCGTAGAACTAGCGGGAGGTGAGCAGTACTTC
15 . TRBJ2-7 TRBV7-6 CASSLAGSGSGEQYF TGTGCCAGCAGCTTAGCGGGAAGCGGTTCTGGGGAGCAGTACTTC
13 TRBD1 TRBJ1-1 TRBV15 CATSNRGGAEAFF TGTGCCACCAGCAACAGGGGTGGCGCTGAAGCTTTCTTT
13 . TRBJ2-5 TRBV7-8 CASSSRNQETQYF TGTGCCAGCAGCTCGAGGAACCAAGAGACCCAGTACTTC
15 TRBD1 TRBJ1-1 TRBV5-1 CASSADRGVNTEAFF TGCGCCAGCAGCGCTGACAGGGGCGTGAACACTGAAGCTTTCTTT
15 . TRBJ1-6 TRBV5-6 CASSLMGAGVSPLHF TGTGCCAGCAGCTTGATGGGGGCCGGGGTTTCACCCCTCCACTTT
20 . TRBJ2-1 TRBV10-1 CASSESYRGHERGTYNEQFF TGCGCCAGCAGTGAGTCCTACAGGGGGCATGAGCGGGGGACCTACAATGAGCAGTTCTTC
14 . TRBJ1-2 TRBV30 CAWTQGFLNYGYTF TGTGCCTGGACACAGGGCTTCCTAAACTATGGCTACACCTTC
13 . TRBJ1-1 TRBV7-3 CASSFGENTEAFF TGTGCCAGCAGCTTTGGAGAGAACACTGAAGCTTTCTTT
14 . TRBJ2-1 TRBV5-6 CASSSWTYTNEQFF TGTGCCAGCAGCTCGTGGACTTACACCAATGAGCAGTTCTTC
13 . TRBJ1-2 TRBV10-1 CASSPGPNYGYTF TGCGCCAGCAGCCCAGGGCCCAACTATGGCTACACCTTC
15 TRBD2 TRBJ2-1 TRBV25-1 CASSPRGGRGNEQFF TGTGCCAGCAGTCCCCGGGGGGGGCGGGGAAATGAGCAGTTCTTC
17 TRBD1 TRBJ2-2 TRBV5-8 CASSLVMGQGPTGELFF TGTGCCAGCAGCTTGGTGATGGGACAGGGTCCCACCGGGGAGCTGTTTTTT
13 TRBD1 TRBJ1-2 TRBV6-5 CASRTTGDYGYTF TGTGCCAGCAGGACGACAGGGGACTATGGCTACACCTTC
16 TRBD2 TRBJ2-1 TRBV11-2 CASSSTRLAGNNEQFF TGTGCCAGCAGCTCCACCCGACTAGCGGGAAACAATGAGCAGTTCTTC
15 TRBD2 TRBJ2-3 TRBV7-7 CASSLTSGDTDTQYF TGTGCTAGCAGCTTAACTAGCGGGGACACAGATACGCAGTATTTT
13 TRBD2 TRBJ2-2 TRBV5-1 CATREGVSGELFF TGCGCCACCCGGGAGGGGGTGTCCGGGGAGCTGTTTTTT
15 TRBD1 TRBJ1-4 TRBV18 CASSPRWTGDEKLFF TGTGCCAGCTCACCGAGATGGACAGGGGATGAAAAACTGTTTTTT
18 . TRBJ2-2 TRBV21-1 CASSNSERWRADTGELFF TGTGCCAGCAGCAACTCCGAAAGGTGGAGGGCTGACACCGGGGAGCTGTTTTTT
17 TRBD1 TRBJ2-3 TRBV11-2 CASSRSPHRGGTDTQYF TGTGCCAGCAGCCGTTCTCCACACAGGGGCGGCACAGATACGCAGTATTTT
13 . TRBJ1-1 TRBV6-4 CASSIEMNTEAFF TGTGCCAGCAGTATAGAGATGAACACTGAAGCTTTCTTT
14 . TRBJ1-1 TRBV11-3 CASSLTRENTEAFF TGTGCCAGCAGCTTGACCAGGGAGAACACTGAAGCTTTCTTT
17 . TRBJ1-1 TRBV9 CASSVGKGDLTNTEAFF TGTGCCAGCAGCGTAGGAAAGGGGGATTTAACGAACACTGAAGCTTTCTTT
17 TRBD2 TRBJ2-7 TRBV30 CTWSVSPATSGSYEQYF TGTACCTGGAGTGTATCCCCTGCGACTAGCGGAAGCTACGAGCAGTACTTC
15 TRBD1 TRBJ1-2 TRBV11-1 CASSPGTAARGGYTF TGTGCCAGCAGCCCCGGGACAGCGGCCCGGGGGGGCTACACCTTC
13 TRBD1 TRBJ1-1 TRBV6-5 CASRQQGDTEAFF TGTGCCAGCAGACAACAGGGGGACACTGAAGCTTTCTTT
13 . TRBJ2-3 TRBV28 CASSSVIPDTQYF TGTGCCAGCAGTTCAGTGATCCCGGATACGCAGTATTTT
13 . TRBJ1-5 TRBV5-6 CASSQGANQPQHF TGTGCCAGCAGCCAGGGCGCCAATCAGCCCCAGCATTTT
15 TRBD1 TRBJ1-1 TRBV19 CASRDPGQGDAEAFF TGTGCCAGTAGGGACCCGGGACAGGGGGACGCTGAAGCTTTCTTT
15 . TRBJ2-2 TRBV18 CASSPRRENTGELFF TGTGCCAGCTCACCCCGGCGGGAGAACACCGGGGAGCTGTTTTTT
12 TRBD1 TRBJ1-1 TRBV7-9 CASSPGTGGCFF TGTGCCAGCAGCCCCGGGACAGGGGGATGTTTCTTT
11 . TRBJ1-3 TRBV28 CASSWANTIYF TGTGCCAGCAGCTGGGCCAACACCATATATTTT